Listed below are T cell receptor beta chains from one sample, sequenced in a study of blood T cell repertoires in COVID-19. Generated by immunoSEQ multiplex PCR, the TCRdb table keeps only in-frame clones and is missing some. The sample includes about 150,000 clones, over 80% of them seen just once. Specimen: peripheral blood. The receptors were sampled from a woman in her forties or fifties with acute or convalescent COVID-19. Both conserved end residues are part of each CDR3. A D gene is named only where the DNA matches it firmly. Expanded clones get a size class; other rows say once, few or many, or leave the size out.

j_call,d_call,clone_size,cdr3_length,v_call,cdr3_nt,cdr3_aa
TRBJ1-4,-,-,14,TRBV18,TGTGCCAGCTCACCATCAGCAGGGGATGAAAAACTGTTTTTT,CASSPSAGDEKLFF
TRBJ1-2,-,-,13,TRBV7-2,TGTGCCAGCAGCTTAGACGGTAACTATGGCTACACCTTC,CASSLDGNYGYTF
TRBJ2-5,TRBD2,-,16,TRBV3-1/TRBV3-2,TGTGCCAGCAGCCCGTACCTTATAGCGGGAGAAGAGACCCAGTACTTC,CASSPYLIAGEETQYF
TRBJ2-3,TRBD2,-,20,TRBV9,TGTGCCAGCAGCGTAGATCCCCCTGGACTAGCGGGCTTGAGCACAGATACGCAGTATTTT,CASSVDPPGLAGLSTDTQYF
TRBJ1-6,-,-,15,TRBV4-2,TGTGCCAGCAGCCAAGAAAAGGGAGGGAATTCACCCCTCCACTTT,CASSQEKGGNSPLHF
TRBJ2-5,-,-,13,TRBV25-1,TGTGCCAGCAGTGATCAGGGGAGAGAGACCCAGTACTTC,CASSDQGRETQYF
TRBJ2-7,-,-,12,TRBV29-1,TGCAGCGTTGGAGGGGGAACCTACGAGCAGTACTTC,CSVGGGTYEQYF
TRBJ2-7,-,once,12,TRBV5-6,TGTGCCAGCAGCTTGTCGGCGGGAACTCAGTACTTC,CASSLSAGTQYF
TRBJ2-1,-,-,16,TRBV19,TGTGCCAGTAGTATTCTCCCAGGCAGCTCCTACAATGAGCAGTTCTTC,CASSILPGSSYNEQFF
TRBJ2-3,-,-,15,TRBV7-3,TGTGCCAGCAGCTTAACAGGGACTGGCACAGATACGCAGTATTTT,CASSLTGTGTDTQYF
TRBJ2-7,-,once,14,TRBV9,TGTGCCAGCAGCGTAGGGCAGGGGAGATTCGAGCAGTACTTC,CASSVGQGRFEQYF
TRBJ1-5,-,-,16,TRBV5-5,TGTGCCAGCAGCCCTCATCCACTAGATAGCAATCAGCCCCAGCATTTT,CASSPHPLDSNQPQHF
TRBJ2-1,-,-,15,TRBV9,TGTGCCAGCAGCGTAGAGTGGGGGACTTACAATGAGCAGTTCTTC,CASSVEWGTYNEQFF
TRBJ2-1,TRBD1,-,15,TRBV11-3,TGTGCCAGCAGCAGGGGACAGGGACCTAGGAATGAGCAGTTCTTC,CASSRGQGPRNEQFF
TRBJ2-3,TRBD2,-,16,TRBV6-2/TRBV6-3,TGTGCCAGCAGTTCAGCGGGGGGGCGGGACACAGATACGCAGTATTTT,CASSSAGGRDTDTQYF
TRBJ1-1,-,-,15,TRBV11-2,TGTGCCAGCAGCTCGCCTTTACAGGGAGACACTGAAGCTTTCTTT,CASSSPLQGDTEAFF
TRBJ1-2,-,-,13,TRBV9,TGTGCCAGCAGCGCCGGGGGGGGCGAGGGCTACACCTTC,CASSAGGGEGYTF
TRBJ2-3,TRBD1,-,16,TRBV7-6,TGTGCCAGCAGCGATCCTCCGGGACAGGGGACAGATACGCAGTATTTT,CASSDPPGQGTDTQYF
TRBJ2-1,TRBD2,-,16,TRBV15,TGTGCCACCAGCGGAGAAAAGGGCGGGGGGGCCTTTGAGCAGTTCTTC,CATSGEKGGGAFEQFF
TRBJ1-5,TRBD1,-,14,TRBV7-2,TGTGCCAGCTCTACAGGGGTGAGCAATCAGCCCCAGCATTTT,CASSTGVSNQPQHF
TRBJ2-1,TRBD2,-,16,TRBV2,TGTGCCACCCGAGGGACTAGCGGGAGTCCCGAGGATGAGCAGTTCTTC,CATRGTSGSPEDEQFF
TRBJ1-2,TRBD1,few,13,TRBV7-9,TGTGCCAGCAGCTTAGAACAGGGGCCTGGCTACACCTTC,CASSLEQGPGYTF
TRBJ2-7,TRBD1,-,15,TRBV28,TGTGCCAGCAGTTTATTCGGACAGGGAGTCGACGAGCAGTACTTC,CASSLFGQGVDEQYF
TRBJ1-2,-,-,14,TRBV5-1,TGCGCCAGCAAACTTTCAGGATCCAACTATGGCTACACCTTC,CASKLSGSNYGYTF
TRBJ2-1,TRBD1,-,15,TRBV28,TGTGCCAGCACCGATCGACAGGGTAGAGGAGATGAGCAGTTCTTC,CASTDRQGRGDEQFF
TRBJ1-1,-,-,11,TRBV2,TGTGCCAGCAGTGCGGACACTGAAGCTTTCTTT,CASSADTEAFF
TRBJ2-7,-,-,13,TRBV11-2,TGTGCCAGCAGCCAACTACAGGGTCGGGAGCAGTACTTC,CASSQLQGREQYF
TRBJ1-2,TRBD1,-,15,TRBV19,TGTGCCAGTAGTATTAGGACAGGGCCTAACTATGGCTACACCTTC,CASSIRTGPNYGYTF
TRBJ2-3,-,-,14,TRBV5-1,TGCGCCAGCAGCTTGACTCGCGGCACAGATACGCAGTATTTT,CASSLTRGTDTQYF
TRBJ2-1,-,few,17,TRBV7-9,TGTGCCAGCAGCTTAGAGCCAGCGGGCTCACCCTACAATGAGCAGTTCTTC,CASSLEPAGSPYNEQFF
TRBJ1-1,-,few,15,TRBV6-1,TGTGCCAGCAGTGAAGATACGGGAGGAATCACTGAAGCTTTCTTT,CASSEDTGGITEAFF
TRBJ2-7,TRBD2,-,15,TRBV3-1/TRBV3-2,TGTGCCAGCAGCCAAGGGACTAGCCTCCCGTACGAGCAGTACTTC,CASSQGTSLPYEQYF
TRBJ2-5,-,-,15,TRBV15,TGTGCCACCAGCAGAAACCAGGGCGTCGGGGAGACCCAGTACTTC,CATSRNQGVGETQYF
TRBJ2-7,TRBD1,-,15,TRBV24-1,TGTGCCACCAGTGAGTCGGGACAGGGGGCCTACGAGCAGTACTTC,CATSESGQGAYEQYF
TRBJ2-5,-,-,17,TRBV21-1,TGTGCCAGCAGCAAAGACAGGGGTGGTACGAACCAAGAGACCCAGTACTTC,CASSKDRGGTNQETQYF
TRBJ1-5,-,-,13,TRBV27,TGTGCCAGCGGGGCGTTTAGCAATCAGCCCCAGCATTTT,CASGAFSNQPQHF
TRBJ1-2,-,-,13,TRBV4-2,TGTGCCAGCAGCCAAGATGGCCCGCTCGGCTACACCTTC,CASSQDGPLGYTF
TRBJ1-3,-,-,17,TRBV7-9,TGTGCCAGCAGCGGCGGGTGGGCAGAAATGGCTGGAAACACCATATATTTT,CASSGGWAEMAGNTIYF
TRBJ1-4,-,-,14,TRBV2,TGTGCCAGCAGTGATTCGACAGGAGGAGAAAAACTGTTTTTT,CASSDSTGGEKLFF
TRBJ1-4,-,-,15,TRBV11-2,TGTGCCAGCAGCTTTTTCCCTTCAACTAATGAAAAACTGTTTTTT,CASSFFPSTNEKLFF
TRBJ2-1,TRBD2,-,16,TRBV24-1,TGTGCCACCAGTGATTTCGGCGGGGGGGAGTTCAATGAGCAGTTCTTC,CATSDFGGGEFNEQFF
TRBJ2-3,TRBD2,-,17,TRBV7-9,TGTGCCAGCAGCTCAGCTGGGGGGGGACTCCTCACAGATACGCAGTATTTT,CASSSAGGGLLTDTQYF
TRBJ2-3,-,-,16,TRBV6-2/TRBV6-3,TGTGCCAGCAGTTACTCGATTCGCGGACTCACAGATACGCAGTATTTT,CASSYSIRGLTDTQYF
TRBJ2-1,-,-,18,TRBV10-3,TGTGCCATCAGTGAGAGGAATAGCGGCCTCCAGGTCTACAATGAGCAGTTCTTC,CAISERNSGLQVYNEQFF
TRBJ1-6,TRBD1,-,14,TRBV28,TGTGCCAGCAGCTTTGGACAGGGGAATTCACCCCTCCACTTT,CASSFGQGNSPLHF
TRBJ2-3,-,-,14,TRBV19,TGTGCCAGTAGTATGCCCCCGGAGACAGATACGCAGTATTTT,CASSMPPETDTQYF
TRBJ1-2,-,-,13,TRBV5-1,TGCGCCAGCAGCTTTGAACGGGGAGGAGGCTACACCTTC,CASSFERGGGYTF
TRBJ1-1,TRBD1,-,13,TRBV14,TGTGCCAGCAGCCGGACAGGGCGCACTGAAGCTTTCTTT,CASSRTGRTEAFF
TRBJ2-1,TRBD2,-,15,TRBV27,TGTGCCAGCAGTTTGACGGGACTAGCGGGAGATGAGCAGTTCTTC,CASSLTGLAGDEQFF
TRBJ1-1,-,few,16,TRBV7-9,TGTGCCAGCAGCCAAGGAGGAGGGATCGGGAACACTGAAGCTTTCTTT,CASSQGGGIGNTEAFF
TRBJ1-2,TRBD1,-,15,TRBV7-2,TGTGCCAGCAGCTGGTTGGGACAGGACAACTATGGCTACACCTTC,CASSWLGQDNYGYTF
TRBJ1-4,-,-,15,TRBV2,TGTGCCAGCAGTGAATTAGGGCGGGATAATGAAAAACTGTTTTTT,CASSELGRDNEKLFF
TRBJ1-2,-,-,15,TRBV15,TGTGCCACCAGCAGAGCCTGGGGAGGGGCGAGTGGCTACACCTTC,CATSRAWGGASGYTF
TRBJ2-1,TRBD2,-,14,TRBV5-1,TGCGCCAGCAGCTTCCTAGCGGAGTACAATGAGCAGTTCTTC,CASSFLAEYNEQFF
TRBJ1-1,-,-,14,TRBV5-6,TGTGCCAGCAGCTTGATAGACACGAACACTGAAGCTTTCTTT,CASSLIDTNTEAFF
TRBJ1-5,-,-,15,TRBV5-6,TGTGCCAGCAGCTTGGGGCAGGGTTTTGGGAAGCCCCAGCATTTT,CASSLGQGFGKPQHF
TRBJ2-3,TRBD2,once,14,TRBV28,TGTGCCAGCAGTAGCGGGGGGCCTCCAGATACGCAGTATTTT,CASSSGGPPDTQYF
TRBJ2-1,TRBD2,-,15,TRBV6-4,TGTGCCAGCAGTGACCGTGGGACTAGCTACAATGAGCAGTTCTTC,CASSDRGTSYNEQFF